This T cell receptor (beta chain) was retrieved from a study of shared clonotypes between healthy human individuals. Study in general: The donor group consisted of a couple of women and a few men, aged 18 to 49.

Memory CD4+ cells were the fraction left after CD45RA+ naive selection. The CDR3 spans 12 residues. Germline lookup yields CDR1 SGDLS and CDR2 YYNGEE. Trimming left V 3 bases short and J 3 bases short, with 6 bases between. This clone turned up a few times. Its specificity is not known. Clones were read by immunoSEQ multiplex PCR, and TCRdb kept only the in-frame ones, dropping some. The sample gives about 2.4 million clones, 93% of which show up once; roughly 0.36% is in the top ten. Broader study findings: Naive subsets generally had larger estimated richness than memory subsets.

This chain connects TRBV9 to TRBJ1-1; no definite D call. Source material: naive CD4+ T cells from PBMCs. Subset reported: CD45RA+ positively selected. This receptor was obtained from a man aged 18 to 29 in good health. Some clones in this sample may be carry-over from other donors' samples. Written as DNA, the CDR3 is TGTGCCAGCAGCGCCCCTTACACTGAAGCTTTCTTT. As protein: CASSAPYTEAFF.